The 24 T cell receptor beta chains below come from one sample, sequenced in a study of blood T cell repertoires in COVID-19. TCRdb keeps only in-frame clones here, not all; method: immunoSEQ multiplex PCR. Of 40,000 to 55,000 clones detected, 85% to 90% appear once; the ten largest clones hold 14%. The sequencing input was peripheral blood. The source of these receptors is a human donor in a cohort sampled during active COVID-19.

The CDR3 nucleotides read TGTGCCACCAGCAGAGTGGGCCGGAGGGAAGAGACCCAGTACTTC. Encoded protein: CATSRVGRREETQYF. The V gene is TRBV15, the J gene TRBJ2-5; maybe TRBD2 (6 bases). The germline V and J ends were trimmed by 1 base and 3 bases, with 12 bases remaining between them. Germline values: CDR1 LNHNV, CDR2 YYDKDF (reference sequence). The CDR3 is 15 amino acids.

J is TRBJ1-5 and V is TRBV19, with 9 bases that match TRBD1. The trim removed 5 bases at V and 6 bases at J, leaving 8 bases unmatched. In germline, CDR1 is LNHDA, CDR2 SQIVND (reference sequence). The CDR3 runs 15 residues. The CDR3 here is CASSPNRGLGQPQHF. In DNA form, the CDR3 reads TGTGCCAGTAGTCCAAACAGGGGGCTCGGTCAGCCCCAGCATTTT.

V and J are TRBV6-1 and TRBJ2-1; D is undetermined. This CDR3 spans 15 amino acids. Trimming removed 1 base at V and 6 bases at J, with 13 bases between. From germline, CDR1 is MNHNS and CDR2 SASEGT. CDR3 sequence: CASSEVNSLPNEQFF. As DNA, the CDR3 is TGTGCCAGCAGTGAAGTTAACAGCCTCCCCAATGAGCAGTTCTTC.

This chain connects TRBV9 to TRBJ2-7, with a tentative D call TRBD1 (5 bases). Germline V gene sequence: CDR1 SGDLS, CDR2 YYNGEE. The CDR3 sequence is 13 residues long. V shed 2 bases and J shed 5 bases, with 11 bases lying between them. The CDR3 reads CASSVGLNHEQYF. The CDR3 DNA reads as TGTGCCAGCAGCGTGGGGCTTAACCACGAGCAGTACTTC.

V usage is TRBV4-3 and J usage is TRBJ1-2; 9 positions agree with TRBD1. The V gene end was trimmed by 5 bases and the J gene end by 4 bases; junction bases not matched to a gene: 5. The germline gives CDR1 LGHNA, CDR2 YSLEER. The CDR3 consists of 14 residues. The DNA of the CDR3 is TGCGCCAGCAGCGGAACAGGGGGCGGCTATGGCTACACCTTC. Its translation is CASSGTGGGYGYTF.

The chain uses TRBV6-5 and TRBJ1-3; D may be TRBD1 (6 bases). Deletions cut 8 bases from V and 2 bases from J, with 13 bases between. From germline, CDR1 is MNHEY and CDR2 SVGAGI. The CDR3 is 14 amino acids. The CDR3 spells CASPRDTTGNTIYF. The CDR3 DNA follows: TGTGCCAGCCCCCGGGACACTACTGGAAACACCATATATTTT.

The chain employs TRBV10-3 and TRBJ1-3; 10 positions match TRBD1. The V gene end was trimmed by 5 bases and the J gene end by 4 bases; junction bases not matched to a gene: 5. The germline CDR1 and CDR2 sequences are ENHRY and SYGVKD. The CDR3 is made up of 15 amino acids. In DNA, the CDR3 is TGTGCCATCAGTCGGGTGGACAGGGGGGGAAACACCATATATTTT. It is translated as CAISRVDRGGNTIYF.

The CDR3 spells CASSFHRGNYGYTF. For the CDR3, the DNA is TGTGCCAGCAGCTTTCACAGGGGAAACTATGGCTACACCTTC. The chain combines TRBV7-2 with TRBJ1-2, with 7 bases lining up with TRBD1. The V gene end was trimmed by 3 bases and the J gene end by 2 bases; junction bases not matched to a gene: 3. CDR1 is SGHTA and CDR2 is FQGNSA in the germline V gene. The CDR3 spans 14 residues.

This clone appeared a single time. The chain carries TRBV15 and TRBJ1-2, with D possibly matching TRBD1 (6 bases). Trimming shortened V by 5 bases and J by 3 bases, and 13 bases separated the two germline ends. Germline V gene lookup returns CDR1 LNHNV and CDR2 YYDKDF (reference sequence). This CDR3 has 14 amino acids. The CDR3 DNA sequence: TGTGCCACCAGCGGATACAGGGCCTACTATGGCTACACCTTC. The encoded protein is CATSGYRAYYGYTF.

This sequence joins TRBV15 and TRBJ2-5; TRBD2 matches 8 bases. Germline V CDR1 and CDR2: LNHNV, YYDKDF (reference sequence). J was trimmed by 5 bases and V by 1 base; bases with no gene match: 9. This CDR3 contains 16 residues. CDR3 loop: CATSRVRRGGFETQYF. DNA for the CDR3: TGTGCCACCAGCAGAGTACGTCGGGGGGGCTTCGAGACCCAGTACTTC.

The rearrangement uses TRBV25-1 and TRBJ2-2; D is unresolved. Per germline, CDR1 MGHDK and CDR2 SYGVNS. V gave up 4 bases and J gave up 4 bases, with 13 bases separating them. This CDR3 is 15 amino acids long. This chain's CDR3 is CASSGSQTFTGELFF. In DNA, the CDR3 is TGTGCCAGCAGTGGGAGTCAGACTTTCACCGGGGAGCTGTTTTTT.

CDR3 in DNA: TGCGCCAGCAGCCAAGTCGGACAGGGGGATAATGAAAAACTGTTTTTT. Its translation: CASSQVGQGDNEKLFF. This chain uses TRBV4-3 with TRBJ1-4; 10 positions agree with TRBD1. V lost 1 base and J lost 4; bases outside the gene matches: 3. This CDR3 has 16 amino acids. Germline values: CDR1 LGHNA, CDR2 YSLEER.

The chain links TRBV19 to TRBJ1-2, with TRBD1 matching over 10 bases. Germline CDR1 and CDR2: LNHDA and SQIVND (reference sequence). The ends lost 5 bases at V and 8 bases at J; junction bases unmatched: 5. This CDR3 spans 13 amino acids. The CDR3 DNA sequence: TGTGCCAGTAGTCCTGACAGGGGGCTCGGCTACACCTTC. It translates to CASSPDRGLGYTF.

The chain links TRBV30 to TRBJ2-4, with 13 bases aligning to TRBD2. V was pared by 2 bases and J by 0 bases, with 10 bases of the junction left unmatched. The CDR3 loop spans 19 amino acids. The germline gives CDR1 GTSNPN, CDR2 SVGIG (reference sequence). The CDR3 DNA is TGTGCCTGGAGTATCGGACTAGCGGGGGAAATACTAGCCAAAAACATTCAGTACTTC. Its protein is CAWSIGLAGEILAKNIQYF.

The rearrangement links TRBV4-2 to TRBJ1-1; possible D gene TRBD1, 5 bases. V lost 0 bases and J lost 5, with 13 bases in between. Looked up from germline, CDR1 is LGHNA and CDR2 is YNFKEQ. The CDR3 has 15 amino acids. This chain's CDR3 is CASSQDGGSYTEAFF. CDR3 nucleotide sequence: TGTGCCAGCAGCCAAGACGGGGGATCTTATACTGAAGCTTTCTTT.

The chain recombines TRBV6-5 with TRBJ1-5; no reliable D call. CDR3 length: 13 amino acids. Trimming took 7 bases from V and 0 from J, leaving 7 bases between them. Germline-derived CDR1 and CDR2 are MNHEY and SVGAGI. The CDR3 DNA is TGTGCCAGCATCCTAGATAGCAATCAGCCCCAGCATTTT. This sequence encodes CASILDSNQPQHF.

The chain's CDR3 is CASSGNRGQETQYF. The CDR3 region has the DNA TGTGCCAGTAGTGGGAACAGGGGGCAAGAGACCCAGTACTTC. The chain joins TRBV19 to TRBJ2-5, with 8 bases fitting TRBD1. CDR3 length: 14 residues. Germline CDR1 is LNHDA and CDR2 is SQIVND (reference sequence). The V and J ends lost 5 bases and 2 bases, in that order; junction bases with no gene match: 4.

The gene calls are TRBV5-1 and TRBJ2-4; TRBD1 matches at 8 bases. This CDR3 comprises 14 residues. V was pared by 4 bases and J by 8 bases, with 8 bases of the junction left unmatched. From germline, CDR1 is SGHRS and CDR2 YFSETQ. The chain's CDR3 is CASSDGTGGYIQYF. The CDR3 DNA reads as TGCGCCAGCAGCGATGGGACAGGCGGTTACATTCAGTACTTC.

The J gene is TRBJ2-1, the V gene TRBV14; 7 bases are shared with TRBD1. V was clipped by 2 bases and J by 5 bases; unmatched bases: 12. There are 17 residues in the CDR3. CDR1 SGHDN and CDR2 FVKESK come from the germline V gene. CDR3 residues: CASSQLLGRGTDNEQFF. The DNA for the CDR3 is TGTGCCAGCAGCCAACTGCTGGGCAGGGGGACCGACAATGAGCAGTTCTTC.

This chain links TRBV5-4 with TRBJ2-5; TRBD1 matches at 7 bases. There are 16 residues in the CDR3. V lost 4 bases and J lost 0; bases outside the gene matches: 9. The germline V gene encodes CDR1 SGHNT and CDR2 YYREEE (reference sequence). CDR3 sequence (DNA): TGTGCCAGCAGCACGTGGACAGGACCCTACCAAGAGACCCAGTACTTC. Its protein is CASSTWTGPYQETQYF.

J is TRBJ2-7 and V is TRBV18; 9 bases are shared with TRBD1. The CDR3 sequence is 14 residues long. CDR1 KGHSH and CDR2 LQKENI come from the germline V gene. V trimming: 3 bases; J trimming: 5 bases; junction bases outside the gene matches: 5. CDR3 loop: CASSPPGQGNEQYF. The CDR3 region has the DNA TGTGCCAGCTCACCGCCGGGACAGGGCAACGAGCAGTACTTC.

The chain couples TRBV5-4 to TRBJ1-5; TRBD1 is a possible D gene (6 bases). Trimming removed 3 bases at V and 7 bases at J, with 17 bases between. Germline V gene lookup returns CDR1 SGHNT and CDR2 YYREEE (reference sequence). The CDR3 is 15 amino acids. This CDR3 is CASSSGRGAEQPQHF. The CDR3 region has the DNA TGTGCCAGCAGCTCGGGGCGGGGGGCGGAACAGCCCCAGCATTTT.

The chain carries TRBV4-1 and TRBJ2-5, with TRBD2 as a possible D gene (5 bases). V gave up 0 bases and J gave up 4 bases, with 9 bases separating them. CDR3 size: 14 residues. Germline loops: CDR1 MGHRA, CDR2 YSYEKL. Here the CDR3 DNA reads TGCGCCAGCAGCCAAGACGGGCGGGTAGAGACCCAGTACTTC. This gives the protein CASSQDGRVETQYF.

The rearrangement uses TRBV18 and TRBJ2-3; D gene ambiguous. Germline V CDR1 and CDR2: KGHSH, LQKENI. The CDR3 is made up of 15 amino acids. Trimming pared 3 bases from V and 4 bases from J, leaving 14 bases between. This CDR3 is CASSPVSSAADTQYF. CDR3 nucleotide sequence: TGTGCCAGCTCACCGGTATCTAGTGCTGCAGATACGCAGTATTTT. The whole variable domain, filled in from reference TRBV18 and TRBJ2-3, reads NAGVMQNPRHLVRRRGQEARLRCSPMKGHSHVYWYRQLPEEGLKFMVYLQKENIIDESGMPKERFSAEFPKEGPSILRIQQVVRGDSAAYFCASSPVSSAADTQYFGPGTRLTVL.